The rows below give T cell receptor beta chains drawn from one sample of a study of blood T cell repertoires in COVID-19. Clones were sequenced by immunoSEQ multiplex PCR, and TCRdb holds only the in-frame ones, with some missing. The sample has 80,000 to 100,000 clones; about 85% are singletons. What was sequenced was peripheral blood. The receptors derive from a man aged 55 to 69 with acute or convalescent COVID-19. Each CDR3 is given with its conserved first and last residue. Fields, in order: V gene, clone size, D gene, J gene, CDR3 protein, CDR3 DNA. The D gene is left open where the match is weak. Size is stated for part of the rows, as once, few or many counts, or as a class when the clone is expanded.

V: TRBV6-6
size: NA
D: TRBD1
J: TRBJ1-5
CDR3: CASSYAGGYQPQHF
DNA: TGTGCCAGCAGTTACGCAGGGGGATATCAGCCCCAGCATTTT

V: TRBV27
size: NA
D: TRBD2
J: TRBJ2-3
CDR3: CASSLNGGTLTDTQYF
DNA: TGTGCCAGCAGCCTTAACGGGGGGACTCTCACAGATACGCAGTATTTT

V: TRBV30
size: NA
D: NA
J: TRBJ1-6
CDR3: CAWWAGGTSPLHF
DNA: TGTGCCTGGTGGGCCGGGGGTACTTCACCCCTCCACTTT

V: TRBV28
size: NA
D: NA
J: TRBJ2-1
CDR3: CASSRPGTGDNEQFF
DNA: TGTGCCAGCAGTAGGCCCGGGACGGGAGACAATGAGCAGTTCTTC

V: TRBV9
size: NA
D: NA
J: TRBJ1-4
CDR3: CASSYDGNEKLFF
DNA: TGTGCCAGCTCCTATGACGGGAATGAAAAACTGTTTTTT

V: TRBV2
size: once
D: NA
J: TRBJ1-2
CDR3: CASSTDAGYGYTF
DNA: TGTGCCAGCAGTACGGACGCAGGGTATGGCTACACCTTC

V: TRBV5-1
size: NA
D: TRBD2
J: TRBJ2-1
CDR3: CASSPGTSGNLINEQFF
DNA: TGCGCCAGCAGCCCTGGGACTAGCGGGAATTTAATCAATGAGCAGTTCTTC

V: TRBV24-1
size: NA
D: TRBD1
J: TRBJ2-3
CDR3: CATSDSGTGRPTDTQYF
DNA: TGTGCCACCAGTGATTCTGGGACAGGGCGGCCCACAGATACGCAGTATTTT

V: TRBV5-6
size: NA
D: TRBD2
J: TRBJ2-7
CDR3: CASSLGLAGDLYYEQYF
DNA: TGTGCCAGCAGCCTTGGACTAGCGGGGGACTTGTACTACGAGCAGTACTTC

V: TRBV10-3
size: few
D: TRBD1
J: TRBJ1-5
CDR3: CAISVTGDSNQPQHF
DNA: TGTGCCATCAGTGTTACAGGGGATAGCAATCAGCCCCAGCATTTT

V: TRBV5-8
size: NA
D: NA
J: TRBJ2-1
CDR3: CASSLTGRSEQFF
DNA: TGTGCCAGCAGCTTGACAGGAAGGAGTGAGCAGTTCTTC

V: TRBV5-4
size: NA
D: NA
J: TRBJ2-5
CDR3: CASSLGSRTKQETQYF
DNA: TGTGCCAGCAGCTTGGGTTCCCGGACAAAGCAAGAGACCCAGTACTTC

V: TRBV6-6
size: NA
D: NA
J: TRBJ1-2
CDR3: CASSDPGYDGYTF
DNA: TGTGCCAGCAGTGACCCAGGGTATGATGGCTACACCTTC

V: TRBV18
size: NA
D: NA
J: TRBJ1-1
CDR3: CASSPDRMNTEAFF
DNA: TGTGCCAGCTCACCCGACAGAATGAACACTGAAGCTTTCTTT

V: TRBV9
size: NA
D: NA
J: TRBJ1-6
CDR3: CASSAGGRMDSPLHF
DNA: TGTGCCAGCAGCGCCGGGGGGCGGATGGACTCACCCCTCCACTTT

V: TRBV7-2
size: NA
D: TRBD1
J: TRBJ2-1
CDR3: CASSVVSGQVNEQFF
DNA: TGTGCCAGCAGCGTAGTCTCGGGACAGGTCAATGAGCAGTTCTTC

V: TRBV9
size: NA
D: NA
J: TRBJ1-4
CDR3: CASSPRTTGEKLFF
DNA: TGTGCCAGCAGCCCGAGGACAACTGGGGAAAAACTGTTTTTT

V: TRBV6-5
size: few
D: NA
J: TRBJ2-3
CDR3: CASSSTGFTDTQYF
DNA: TGTGCCAGCAGTTCCACAGGGTTCACAGATACGCAGTATTTT

V: TRBV19
size: NA
D: TRBD1
J: TRBJ1-4
CDR3: CASSTQGAPQEKLFF
DNA: TGTGCCAGTAGTACCCAGGGGGCGCCTCAAGAAAAACTGTTTTTT

V: TRBV2
size: NA
D: NA
J: TRBJ1-2
CDR3: CASSVGRTNYGYTF
DNA: TGTGCCAGCAGCGTAGGGAGGACTAACTATGGCTACACCTTC

V: TRBV6-2/TRBV6-3
size: NA
D: TRBD2
J: TRBJ2-3
CDR3: CASSYGVEGLAGFRDTQYF
DNA: TGTGCCAGCAGTTACGGGGTCGAAGGACTAGCGGGATTTAGAGATACGCAGTATTTT

V: TRBV6-2/TRBV6-3
size: NA
D: NA
J: TRBJ1-1
CDR3: CASSYGGSAEAFF
DNA: TGTGCCAGCAGTTATGGGGGGAGCGCTGAAGCTTTCTTT

V: TRBV21-1
size: few
D: NA
J: TRBJ1-2
CDR3: CASSTKVAAKGVHGYTF
DNA: TGTGCCAGCAGCACCAAAGTTGCGGCAAAGGGGGTACACGGCTACACCTTC

V: TRBV7-9
size: NA
D: NA
J: TRBJ1-4
CDR3: CASGIGQGEKLFF
DNA: TGTGCCAGCGGAATAGGGCAGGGTGAAAAACTGTTTTTT

V: TRBV2
size: few
D: TRBD2
J: TRBJ2-5
CDR3: CASSVRLAGGLGQETQYF
DNA: TGTGCCAGCAGTGTTAGACTAGCGGGGGGGCTGGGCCAAGAGACCCAGTACTTC

V: TRBV7-6
size: NA
D: NA
J: TRBJ1-5
CDR3: CASSLGQSSNQPQHF
DNA: TGTGCCAGCAGCTTAGGACAGAGTAGCAATCAGCCCCAGCATTTT

V: TRBV28
size: NA
D: TRBD1
J: TRBJ1-2
CDR3: CASSTIRGRTGPYGYTF
DNA: TGTGCCAGCAGTACAATCAGGGGCCGGACAGGACCCTATGGCTACACCTTC

V: TRBV27
size: NA
D: NA
J: TRBJ2-3
CDR3: CASSLRGFTDTQYF
DNA: TGTGCCAGCAGTTTAAGAGGGTTCACAGATACGCAGTATTTT

V: TRBV25-1
size: NA
D: TRBD1
J: TRBJ2-5
CDR3: CASSEWTGTETQYF
DNA: TGTGCCAGCAGTGAATGGACAGGGACCGAGACCCAGTACTTC

V: TRBV27
size: NA
D: TRBD1
J: TRBJ2-5
CDR3: CASRLTGVETQYF
DNA: TGTGCCAGCAGACTAACAGGGGTAGAGACCCAGTACTTC

V: TRBV3-1/TRBV3-2
size: NA
D: TRBD1
J: TRBJ1-4
CDR3: CASSPLDRGNEKLFF
DNA: TGTGCCAGCAGCCCCCTGGACAGGGGAAATGAAAAACTGTTTTTT

V: TRBV7-2
size: NA
D: NA
J: TRBJ1-5
CDR3: CASSFDPGVNQPQHF
DNA: TGTGCCAGCAGCTTTGATCCGGGGGTCAATCAGCCCCAGCATTTT

V: TRBV18
size: NA
D: TRBD1
J: TRBJ2-1
CDR3: CASSSDQGARVEQFF
DNA: TGTGCCAGCTCATCCGATCAGGGGGCTAGGGTTGAGCAGTTCTTC

V: TRBV9
size: NA
D: NA
J: TRBJ2-7
CDR3: CASSVGGSGDPLEQYF
DNA: TGTGCCAGCAGCGTAGGTGGTAGCGGAGACCCCTTGGAGCAGTACTTC

V: TRBV4-1
size: NA
D: NA
J: TRBJ2-3
CDR3: CASSQDGLEGDTQYF
DNA: TGCGCCAGCAGCCAAGATGGGCTGGAAGGAGATACGCAGTATTTT

V: TRBV9
size: NA
D: TRBD2
J: TRBJ2-1
CDR3: CASSGETSGRLNEQFF
DNA: TGTGCCAGCAGCGGCGAGACTAGCGGGAGGTTAAATGAGCAGTTCTTC

V: TRBV3-1/TRBV3-2
size: NA
D: NA
J: TRBJ2-1
CDR3: CASSFLDWGHNEQFF
DNA: TGTGCCAGCAGCTTTCTAGACTGGGGCCACAATGAGCAGTTCTTC

V: TRBV24-1
size: NA
D: NA
J: TRBJ2-3
CDR3: CATSVGEDYTDTQYF
DNA: TGTGCCACCAGTGTGGGGGAGGATTACACAGATACGCAGTATTTT